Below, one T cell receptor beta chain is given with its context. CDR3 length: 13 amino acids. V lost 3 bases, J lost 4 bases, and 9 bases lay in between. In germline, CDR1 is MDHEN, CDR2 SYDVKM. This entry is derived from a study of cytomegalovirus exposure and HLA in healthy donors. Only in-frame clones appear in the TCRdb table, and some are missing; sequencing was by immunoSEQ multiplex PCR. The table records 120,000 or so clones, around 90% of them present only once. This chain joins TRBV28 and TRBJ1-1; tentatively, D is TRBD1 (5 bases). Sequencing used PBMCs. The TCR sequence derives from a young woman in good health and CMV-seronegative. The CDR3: CASSLGEGTEAFF. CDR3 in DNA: TGTGCCAGCAGTTTGGGGGAGGGCACTGAAGCTTTCTTT. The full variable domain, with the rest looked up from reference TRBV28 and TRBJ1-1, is DVKVTQSSRYLVKRTGEKVFLECVQDMDHENMFWYRQDPGLGLRLIYFSYDVKMKEKGDIPEGYSVSREKKERFSLILESASTNQTSMYLCASSLGEGTEAFFGQGTRLTVV.